This T cell receptor (beta chain) was sequenced during a study of blood T cell repertoires in COVID-19. In the study overall: PBMCs, B-cell-depleted T cells, or T cells were the source of the cDNA or gDNA that made up the material.

The V end was cut by 2 bases, the J end by 1 base, with 5 bases between. Per germline, CDR1 SNHLY and CDR2 FYNNEI. This CDR3 is built from 13 residues. Assay: immunoSEQ multiplex PCR; the TCRdb copy retains only in-frame clones and omits some. The table includes 340,000 or so clones, about nine tenths detected once. The sequencing input was peripheral blood. The sequence was collected from a man in his fifties or sixties with active or convalescent COVID-19. This chain connects TRBV2 to TRBJ1-1; D is undetermined. CDR3 residues: CASSEYTNTEAFF. The CDR3 DNA follows: TGTGCCAGCAGTGAATACACGAACACTGAAGCTTTCTTT.